This T cell receptor beta chain was obtained from a study of T cell responses to AZD1222 COVID-19 vaccine. Profiling relied on immunoSEQ multiplex PCR, and the TCRdb table lists in-frame clones only, not all of them. The repertoire holds some 150,000 clones, with roughly 89% as singletons. CDR1 and CDR2 (germline): MDHEN, SYDVKM. This CDR3 has 15 residues. The V gene lost 8 bases and the J gene lost 4 bases, with 20 bases spanning the gap. Study-wide results and caveats: Nearly half of spike-specific TCRs reportedly go after variant regions that carry no mutations. Repertoires were collected only later (after the peak T cell response had occurred).

This clone has at least ten counts. What it binds is not known. The source of this sequence is an adult who received the AZD1222 COVID-19 vaccine. Sequencing used peripheral blood, obtained 28 days after the second AZD1222 dose. The chain employs TRBV28 and TRBJ1-2; no reliable D call. The CDR3 here is CASFSPDRGSYGYTF. The CDR3, as DNA: TGTGCCAGCTTCTCCCCAGACCGAGGGAGCTATGGCTACACCTTC.